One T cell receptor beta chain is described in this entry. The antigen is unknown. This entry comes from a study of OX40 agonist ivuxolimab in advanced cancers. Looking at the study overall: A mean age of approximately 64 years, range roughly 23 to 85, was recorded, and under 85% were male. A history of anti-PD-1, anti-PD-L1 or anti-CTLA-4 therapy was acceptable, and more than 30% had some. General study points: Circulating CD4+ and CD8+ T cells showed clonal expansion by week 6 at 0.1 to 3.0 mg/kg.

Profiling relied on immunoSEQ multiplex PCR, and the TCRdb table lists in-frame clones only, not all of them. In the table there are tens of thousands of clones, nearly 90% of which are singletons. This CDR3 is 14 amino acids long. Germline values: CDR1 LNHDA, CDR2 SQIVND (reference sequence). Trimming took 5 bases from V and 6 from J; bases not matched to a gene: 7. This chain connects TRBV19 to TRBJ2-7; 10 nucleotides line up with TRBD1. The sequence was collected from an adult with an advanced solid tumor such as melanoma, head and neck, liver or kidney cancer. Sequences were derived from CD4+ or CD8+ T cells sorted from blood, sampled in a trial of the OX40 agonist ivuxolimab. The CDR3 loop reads CASSLTGTGVEQYF. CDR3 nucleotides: TGTGCCAGTAGTTTAACCGGGACAGGGGTCGAGCAGTACTTC.